This T cell receptor beta chain was recorded in a study of identical twins. Notes on the study in general: Where beta out-of-frame sequences were concerned, excess twin sharing was weaker. With monozygotic twins, out-of-frame TCR alpha sharing exceeded what models estimated.

TCRdb redid the calling of the 5' RACE reads with MiXCR, one entry per CDR3 protein. The data contain roughly 250,000 distinct CDR3 sequences, 6% to 8.5% of them seen just once; the ten biggest clones take up roughly 5.4%. Points on this clonotype: The antigen is undetermined.

This CDR3 spans 13 amino acids. The V gene lost 6 bases and the J gene lost 3 bases, with 9 bases spanning the gap. These data were also filed under a second study, of yellow fever vaccine responses in identical twins.

The sequenced material came from CD8+ T cells sorted from blood. This rearrangement joins TRBV12-3 or TRBV12-4 to TRBJ2-1; D ambiguous. The receptor was isolated from a woman under 30 in good health. The CDR3 loop reads CASSPPNYNEQFF. CDR3 in DNA: TGTGCCAGCAGCCCCCCGAACTACAATGAGCAGTTCTTC.